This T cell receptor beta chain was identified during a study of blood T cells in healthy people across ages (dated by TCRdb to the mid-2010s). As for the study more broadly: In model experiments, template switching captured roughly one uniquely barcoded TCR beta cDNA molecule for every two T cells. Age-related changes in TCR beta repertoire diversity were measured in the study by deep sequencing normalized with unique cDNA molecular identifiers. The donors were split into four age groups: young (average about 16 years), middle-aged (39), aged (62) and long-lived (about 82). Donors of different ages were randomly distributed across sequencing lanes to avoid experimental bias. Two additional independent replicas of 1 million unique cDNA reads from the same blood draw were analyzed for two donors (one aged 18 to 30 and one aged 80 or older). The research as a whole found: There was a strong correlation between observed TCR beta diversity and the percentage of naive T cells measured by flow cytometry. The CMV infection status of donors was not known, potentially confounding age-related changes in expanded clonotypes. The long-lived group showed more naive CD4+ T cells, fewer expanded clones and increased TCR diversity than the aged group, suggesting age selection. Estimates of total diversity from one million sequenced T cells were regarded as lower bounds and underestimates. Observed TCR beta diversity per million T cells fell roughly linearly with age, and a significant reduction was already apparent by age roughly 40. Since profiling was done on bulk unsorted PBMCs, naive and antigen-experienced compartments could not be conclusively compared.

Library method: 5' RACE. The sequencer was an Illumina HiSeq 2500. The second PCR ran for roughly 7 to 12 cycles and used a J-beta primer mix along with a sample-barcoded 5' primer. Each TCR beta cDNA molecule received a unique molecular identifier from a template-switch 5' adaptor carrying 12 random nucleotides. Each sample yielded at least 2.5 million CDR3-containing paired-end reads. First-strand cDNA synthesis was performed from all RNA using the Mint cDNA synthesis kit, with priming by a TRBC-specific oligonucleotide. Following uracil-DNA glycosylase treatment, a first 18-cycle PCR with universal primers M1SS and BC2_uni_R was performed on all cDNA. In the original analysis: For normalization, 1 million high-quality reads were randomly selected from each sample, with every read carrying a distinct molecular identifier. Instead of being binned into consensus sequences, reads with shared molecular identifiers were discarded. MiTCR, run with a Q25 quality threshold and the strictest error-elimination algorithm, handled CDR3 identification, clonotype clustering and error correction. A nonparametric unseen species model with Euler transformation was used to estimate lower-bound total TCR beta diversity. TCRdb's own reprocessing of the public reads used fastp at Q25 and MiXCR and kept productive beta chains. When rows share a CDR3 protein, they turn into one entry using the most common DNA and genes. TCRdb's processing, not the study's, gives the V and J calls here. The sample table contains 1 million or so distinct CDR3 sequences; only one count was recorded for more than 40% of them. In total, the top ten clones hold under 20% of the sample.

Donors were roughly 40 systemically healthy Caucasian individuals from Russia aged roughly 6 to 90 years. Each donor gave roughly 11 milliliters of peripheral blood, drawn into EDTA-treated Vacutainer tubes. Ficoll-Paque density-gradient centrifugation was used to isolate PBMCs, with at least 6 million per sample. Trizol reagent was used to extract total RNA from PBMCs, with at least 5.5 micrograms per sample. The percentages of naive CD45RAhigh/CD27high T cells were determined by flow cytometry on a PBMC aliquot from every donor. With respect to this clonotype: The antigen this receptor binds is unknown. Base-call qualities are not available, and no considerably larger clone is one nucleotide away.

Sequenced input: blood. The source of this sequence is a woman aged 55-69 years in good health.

The DNA sequence reads TGTGCCAGCAGCTTACTCGGGGGGCGAATCGAGCAGTACTTC. Its translation reads: CASSLLGGRIEQYF. In this chain, TRBV7-6 is recombined with TRBJ2-5; D gene: possibly TRBD2, on 7 matching bases. The end of the DNA fits TRBJ2-7 better, so the J call may be wrong. Taken from the germline V gene, the CDR1 and CDR2 loops are SGHVS and FNYEAQ. The CDR3, from cysteine to phenylalanine, totals 14 residues. Only the CDR3 DNA stays, 42 bases, in frame from base 1.